The source of this T cell receptor beta chain is a study of blood T cell repertoires in COVID-19 (dated by TCRdb to the early 2020s). For context, the study as a whole: Collaborator samples came from the United States, Italy and Spain and covered acute and convalescent phases of COVID-19. The prospective study material was composed of cDNA or gDNA derived from T cells, B-cell-depleted T cells, or PBMCs. Subjects who had been exposed to COVID-19, were actively infected with it, or had recovered from it provided the deeply sampled blood TCRbeta repertoires that made up the dataset. A freely available public database, intended as a resource for researchers studying the immune response to SARS-CoV-2, is where the repertoires were released. The samples were drawn from two sources: the first 160 participants of the ongoing ImmuneRACE study, and 950 to 1,500 subjects contributed by 6 global collaborators. A de-identified subject ID, COVID-19 status, age in years and sex were almost always included in the sample metadata. HLA class I and class II types, where available, came from metadata supplied by the sample provider rather than from assay-based typing. General conclusions and limits of the study: The amount of clinical and demographic metadata varied by source and participant and was provided uncurated.

In regard to this clone: Its antigen target is currently unknown. No per-base quality is available; no much larger clone lies one base away.

The CDR1 and CDR2 encoded by the germline V gene are LGHNT and FRNRAP. The CDR3 covers 14 residues, taking in both the cysteine and the phenylalanine. Of all the DNA, just the CDR3 is kept, 42 bases in frame from base 1. V is pruned by 6 bases and J by 5 bases, leaving 9 bases of the junction without a gene match. TCRbeta CDR3 regions were amplified from genomic DNA by means of the immunoSEQ Assay, a bias-controlled multiplex PCR. As for the authors' bioinformatics: The number of nucleated cells in each sample was estimated from the amplification of reference gene primers within the assay. Sequence reads were collapsed and filtered to measure the absolute abundance of every unique TCRbeta CDR3 rearrangement. Productive Simpson clonality was computed per sample as the square root of Simpson's diversity index over productive rearrangements. Entries here come from immuneACCESS through TCRdb and include only in-frame sequences with V and J called. Some clones fail to appear in such tables; in the studies checked, an unresolved V gene covers under half of the shortfall, and the cause of the remainder is unknown. V and J calls plus clone size are reproduced from that table; the DNA served to infer D and trimming. Within this sample are 500,000 to 600,000 clones, with 85% to 90% of them counted one time only. The ten largest clonotypes hold 7.8% of the sample.

One collaborating source in Seattle enrolled patients while the patients were actively infected and followed the patients over time throughout the course of disease. Collaborating institutions collected whole blood in K2EDTA tubes following their own protocols. For TCRbeta analysis, collaborators shipped samples as frozen whole blood, isolated PBMCs, or DNA extracted from either of those sample types. The sequence came from a woman aged 50 to 65 with COVID-19, enrolled during active disease. The sequence is built from TRBV12-5 and TRBJ1-1; TRBD1 lines up with 7 middle nucleotides. Sample: peripheral blood. The nucleotides read TGTGCTAGTGGCCGGAGACAGGGTACGACTGAAGCTTTCTTT. This is translated as CASGRRQGTTEAFF.